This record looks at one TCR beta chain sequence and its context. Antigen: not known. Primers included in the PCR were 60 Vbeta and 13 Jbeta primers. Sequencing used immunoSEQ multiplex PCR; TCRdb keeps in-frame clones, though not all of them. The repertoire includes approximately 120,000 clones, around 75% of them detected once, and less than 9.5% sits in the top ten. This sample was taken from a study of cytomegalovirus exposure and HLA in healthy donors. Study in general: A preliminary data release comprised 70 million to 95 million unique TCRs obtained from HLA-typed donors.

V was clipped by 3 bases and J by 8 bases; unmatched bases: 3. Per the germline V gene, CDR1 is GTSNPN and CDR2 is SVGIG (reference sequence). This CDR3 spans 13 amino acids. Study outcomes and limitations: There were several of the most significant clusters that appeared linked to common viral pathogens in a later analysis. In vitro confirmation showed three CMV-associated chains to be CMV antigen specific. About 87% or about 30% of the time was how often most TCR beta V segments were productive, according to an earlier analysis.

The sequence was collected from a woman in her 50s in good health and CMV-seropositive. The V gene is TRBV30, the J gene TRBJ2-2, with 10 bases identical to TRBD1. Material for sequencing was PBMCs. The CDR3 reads CAWRGQGMGELFF. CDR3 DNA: TGTGCCTGGAGGGGACAGGGGATGGGGGAGCTGTTTTTT. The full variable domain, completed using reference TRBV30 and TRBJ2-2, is SQTIHQWPATLVQPVGSPLSLECTVEGTSNPNLYWYRQAAGRGLQLLFYSVGIGQISSEVPQNLSASRPQDRQFILSSKKLLLSDSGFYLCAWRGQGMGELFFGEGSRLTVL.